This T cell receptor beta chain came from a study of human T cells and chemical hapten exposure. On the study more broadly: The study traced per-sample TCR yield variation mainly to small differences in pooled library volumes.

This clonotype was seen many times. Its antigen remains unknown. Study-wide findings and caveats: High-frequency TCRs, those above 1 in 1000, stayed the same after DPC sensitization.

Per the germline V gene, CDR1 is MDHEN and CDR2 is SYDVKM. V was shortened by 6 bases and J by 0 bases, with 18 bases between the two germline ends. This CDR3 spans 16 amino acids. Separate cDNA molecules received unique molecular identifiers, which the library attached to them. As processed by the authors: The number of TCRs in each sample had a median of 95,638 and spanned roughly 23,224 to 750,000. TCRdb analysed the RACE reads with MiXCR anew, one entry per CDR3 protein. These V and J calls originate from TCRdb's pipeline instead of the authors' own analysis. The table records about 77,000 distinct CDR3 sequences, around 9.4% of them present only once. Time point in this sample: healthy volunteer bleed at 6 weeks. Unfractionated whole blood yielded total RNA.

The chain joins TRBV28 to TRBJ2-7; D tentatively reads TRBD1 or TRBD2 (5 bases each). The material sequenced was whole blood. The clonotype comes from a female donor in good health. Some clones in this sample may be carry-over from other donors' samples. Written as DNA, the CDR3 is TGTGCCAGCAGAGCACCGGGACCCGAGGGCTCCTACGAGCAGTACTTC. This gives the protein CASRAPGPEGSYEQYF.